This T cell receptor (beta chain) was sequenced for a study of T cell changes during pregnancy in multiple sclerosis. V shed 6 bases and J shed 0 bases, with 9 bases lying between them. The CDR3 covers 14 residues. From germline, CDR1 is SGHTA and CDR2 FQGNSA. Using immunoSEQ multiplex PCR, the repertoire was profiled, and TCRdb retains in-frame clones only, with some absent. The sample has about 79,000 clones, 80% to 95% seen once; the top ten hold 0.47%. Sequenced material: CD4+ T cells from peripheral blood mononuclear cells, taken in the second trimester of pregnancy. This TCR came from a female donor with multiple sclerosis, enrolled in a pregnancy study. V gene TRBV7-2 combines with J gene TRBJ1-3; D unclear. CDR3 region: CASSYGVSGNTIYF. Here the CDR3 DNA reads TGTGCCAGCAGTTACGGAGTCTCTGGAAACACCATATATTTT.